This TCR beta chain was sequenced in a study of T cell responses to AZD1222 COVID-19 vaccine (dated by TCRdb to 2020 to 2023). With respect to the entire study: Because spike-specific TCR depth and breadth did not differ between the two schedules, AZD1222 recipients who got a second dose at roughly 4 weeks were pooled with those who got a second dose at roughly 12 weeks. Trial participants were enrolled by age into 18-55, 56-69 and 70-plus year subgroups, with 148, 28 and 57 TCR-sequenced participants respectively. TCR sequencing covered over 230 trial participants: approximately 200 given two doses of AZD1222 and around 26 given two doses of MenACWY control vaccine. Study-wide conclusions, independent of this receptor: Participants were mostly white British and included more females than males, and it was suggested by the authors that clonal diversity may have been underestimated. CD4 TCRs associated with the vaccine covered the entire spike protein, and the dominant responses were in regions 160-218 and 743-854. Reportedly, close to half of the unique spike-specific TCRs recognized epitopes lying outside the regions that are mutated in the B.1.351 and B.1.1.7 variants. The 56-69-year group was small, and its depth increase did not reach significance, likely because of low power. After two AZD1222 doses, spike-specific TCR breadth and depth were significantly higher than at day 0 and than in MenACWY recipients. Conclusions about previously exposed vaccinees were limited because only five to seven AZD1222 recipients were SARS-CoV-2 seropositive at baseline. Because no day 14 peak-response samples were available, repertoires were characterized only after the peak T cell response.

The CDR3 regions of human TCRbeta chains were analyzed by immunosequencing. Per the authors' processing: TCRs in the repertoires were matched against a reference library of SARS-CoV-2-specific TCRs that had been generated with the MIRA antigen-specificity platform. Breadth was defined as the fraction of unique TCRs that were SARS-CoV-2-associated. Depth was defined as the fraction of total T cells that were SARS-CoV-2-associated. Each spike-specific TCR was assigned to its reactive spike region and to a CD4 or CD8 class using the MIRA data. Log10-transformed breadth and depth values were compared by one-way ANOVA with Sidak's multiple comparisons tests. TCRdb carries this immuneACCESS record with in-frame sequences only. Its versions omit some clonotypes, under half of them owing to an unresolved V gene in the studies checked, with the rest unexplained. Clone size and the V and J calls come from that table; the DNA yielded D and trimming. This sample lists approximately 110,000 clones; around 88% were detected once. The ten largest account for 4.5% to 6% of the sample.

Worth noting for this clone: The clone's antigen remains unknown. No qualities accompany the bases; no much larger clone lies one base away.

V drops 7 bases and J drops 4 bases, leaving 11 bases in between. The germline V gene provides CDR1 ENHRY and CDR2 SYGVKD. The CDR3, from cysteine to phenylalanine, totals 13 residues. The retained sequence is limited to the CDR3, 39 bases, with the frame set at the first base. What this sample's time point label stands for: baseline before first vaccination. Vaccinee samples came from UK trials COV001 and COV002, including a single-blind randomized controlled phase 2/3 trial of AZD1222 (ChAdOx1 nCoV-19) in healthy adults. For TCRbeta chain sequencing, PBMC samples from trial participants were taken at day 0 and at day 28 after the second dose.

The specimen was peripheral blood, collected on day 0 of AZD1222 vaccination. The clonotype was recovered from an adult in good health. The V gene is TRBV10-3 and the J gene is TRBJ1-5, with the D gene call left open. The DNA sequence is given as TGTGCCATCACCCCGGACCTAAATCAGCCCCAGCATTTT. Translated, it gives CAITPDLNQPQHF.